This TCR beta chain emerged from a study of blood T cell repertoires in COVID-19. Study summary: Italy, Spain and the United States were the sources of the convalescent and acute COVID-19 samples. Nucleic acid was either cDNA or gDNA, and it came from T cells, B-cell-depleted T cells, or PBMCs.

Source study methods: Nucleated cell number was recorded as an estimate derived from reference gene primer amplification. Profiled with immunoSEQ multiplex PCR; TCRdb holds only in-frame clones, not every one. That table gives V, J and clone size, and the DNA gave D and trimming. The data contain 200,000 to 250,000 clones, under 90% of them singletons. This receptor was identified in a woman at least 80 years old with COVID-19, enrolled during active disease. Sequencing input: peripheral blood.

CDR3 DNA: TGCGCCAGCGGCGGAGCGGGACCCACGGATACGCAGTATTTT. The encoded protein is CASGGAGPTDTQYF. The chain couples TRBV5-1 to TRBJ2-3, with 7 bases fitting TRBD2. This CDR3 comprises 14 residues. The germline V gene encodes CDR1 SGHRS and CDR2 YFSETQ. V lost 7 bases to trimming and J lost 6 bases; unmatched junction nucleotides: 11.